The 9 T cell receptor beta chains in this list originate from one sample, sequenced in a study of human T cells and chemical hapten exposure. Time point: patch test 3, about 24 weeks after DPC sensitization. As to treatment: therapeutic diphenylcyclopropenone sensitization with weekly scalp DPC. TCRdb used MiXCR to reprocess the RACE reads, holding one entry per CDR3 protein. The table records about 84,000 distinct CDR3 sequences, about a tenth of them present only once. The sample in question was whole blood, obtained in connection with sensitization to the hapten diphenylcyclopropenone (DPC). The receptors were gathered from a woman in her forties or fifties with alopecia areata. Some clones in this sample may be carry-over from other donors' samples.

This clonotype turned up a few times. Compared with germline, one end of the junction differs, possibly owing to a read error. The V call is TRBV7-2, the J call TRBJ1-1; tentative D call: TRBD1 (5 bases). CDR1 and CDR2 from the germline V gene are SGHTA and FQGNSA. The CDR3 loop spans 13 amino acids. The CDR3 nucleotides read TGTGCCAGCAGCCCTCAAGGGCAGGGCGAAGTTTTCTTT. Translated: CASSPQGQGEVFF.

About this clonotype: A much larger clonotype is one base distant, so this may be a read error. This rearrangement joins TRBV7-8 to TRBJ2-1; D might be TRBD2 (6 bases). The germline V gene encodes CDR1 SGHVS and CDR2 FQNEAQ. Trimming pared 4 bases from V and 7 bases from J, leaving 11 bases between. CDR3 length equals 13 residues. Written as DNA, the CDR3 is TGTGCCAGCAGCTCCACAGGACTAAATGAGCAGTTCTTC. This encodes CASSSTGLNEQFF.

As concerns this clonotype: This sequence may be a read error, since a much larger clone differs from it by one base. This chain joins TRBV11-2 and TRBJ2-1, with a weak D call TRBD2 (5 bases). The CDR3 runs to 15 residues. Germline V gene data show CDR1 as SGHAT and CDR2 as FQNNGV. DNA for the CDR3: TGTGCCAGCGGCTTAGCGAGGCCCCGCCACAATGAGCAGTTCTTC. Encoded protein: CASGLARPRHNEQFF.

V usage is TRBV6-2 or TRBV6-3 and J usage is TRBJ1-5; no clear D gene. In germline, CDR1 is MNHEY, CDR2 SVGEGT. The CDR3 covers 13 residues. Trimming took 5 bases from V and 6 from J, leaving 11 bases between them. CDR3 amino acids: CASSPQASQPQHF. The CDR3 region has the DNA TGTGCCAGCAGTCCGCAGGCCAGTCAGCCCCAGCATTTT.

There are many counts of this clonotype. This rearrangement joins TRBV9 to TRBJ1-2; the D gene is possibly TRBD1 (5 bases). This CDR3 comprises 14 residues. The V gene lost 3 bases and the J gene lost 6 bases, with 15 bases spanning the gap. CDR1 is SGDLS, CDR2 YYNGEE, per germline. CDR3 DNA: TGTGCCAGCAGCGCAATCGACACAGGCCATGGCTACACCTTC. Translating gives CASSAIDTGHGYTF.

The genes are TRBV12-3 or TRBV12-4 and TRBJ1-2; unclear D gene. V was cut by 6 bases and J by 5 bases, with 13 bases left in between. There are 13 residues in the CDR3. The CDR3 region has the DNA TGTGCCAGCAGCCCTATACCAGGTTATGGCTACACCTTC. It specifies CASSPIPGYGYTF.

Many counts were recorded for this clonotype. This chain uses TRBV29-1 with TRBJ2-5; the D gene is possibly TRBD2 (7 bases). V was clipped by 7 bases and J by 5 bases, with 14 bases between them. There are 12 residues in the CDR3. CDR1 and CDR2 from the germline V gene are SQVTM and ANQGSEA. Here the CDR3 DNA reads TGCAGCGGAGGGGGGGCCTTCGAGACCCAGTACTTC. It translates to CSGGGAFETQYF.

V and J are TRBV5-4 and TRBJ1-2; D is ambiguous. From germline, CDR1 is SGHNT and CDR2 YYREEE (reference sequence). The V gene lost 7 bases and the J gene lost 8 bases, with 18 bases spanning the gap. This CDR3 spans 13 amino acids. The CDR3 region has the DNA TGTGCCAGCGCTGGAAACTCTGGAAGAGGCTACACCTTC. Amino acids: CASAGNSGRGYTF.

This clonotype has ten or more counts. The chain employs TRBV29-1 and TRBJ1-2; D gene ambiguous. This CDR3 has 12 amino acids. The ends were cut back, 0 bases at V and 5 bases at J, with 7 bases in the middle. Germline V lookup: CDR1 SQVTM, CDR2 ANQGSEA. DNA of the CDR3: TGCAGCGTTGAAGATCAAACTTATGGCTACACCTTC. It translates to CSVEDQTYGYTF.